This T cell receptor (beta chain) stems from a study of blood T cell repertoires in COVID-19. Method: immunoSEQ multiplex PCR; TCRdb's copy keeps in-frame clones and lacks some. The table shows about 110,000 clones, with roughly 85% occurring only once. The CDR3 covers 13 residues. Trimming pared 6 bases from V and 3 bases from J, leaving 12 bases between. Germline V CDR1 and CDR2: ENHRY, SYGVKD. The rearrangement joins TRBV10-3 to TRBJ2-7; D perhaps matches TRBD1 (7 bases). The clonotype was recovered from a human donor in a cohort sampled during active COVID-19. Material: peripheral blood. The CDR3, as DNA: TGTGCCATCAGGCGGGACAGCTACTACGAGCAGTACTTC. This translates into CAIRRDSYYEQYF.